The rows below give T cell receptor beta chains drawn from one sample of a study of cytomegalovirus exposure and HLA in healthy donors. The method was immunoSEQ multiplex PCR; TCRdb's version includes in-frame clones alone and lacks a portion of them. Of a few hundred thousand clones listed, about three quarters are singletons. Sequenced input: PBMCs. These receptors were obtained from a man between 40 and 49 years old in good health and CMV-seronegative. Both conserved end residues are part of each CDR3. The D gene is left open where the match is weak. A clone size is listed for some rows: how often the clone was seen (once, few, many), or a class if it is expanded.

once TRBJ2-5 - 12 TRBV19 TGTGCCAGTAATCTAGCTGGGCAGACCCAGTACTTC CASNLAGQTQYF
- TRBJ1-5 - 13 TRBV6-5 TGTGCCAGCAGTTACTCGATGGTCAGGCCCCAGCATTTT CASSYSMVRPQHF
- TRBJ2-5 TRBD2 16 TRBV11-2 TGTGCCAGCAGCTTAGATGCGGGAGCCCGGCAAGAGACCCAGTACTTC CASSLDAGARQETQYF
few TRBJ1-2 - 12 TRBV5-6 TGTGCCAGCACCAACGAGGGAAGCGGCTACACCTTC CASTNEGSGYTF
- TRBJ2-7 TRBD2 14 TRBV7-9 TGTGCCAGCAGCTTTGCGGGGGGCGGGAACGAGCAGTACTTC CASSFAGGGNEQYF
few TRBJ1-5 - 15 TRBV6-6 TGTGCCAGCAAACCAGGGGAGAAGGGCAATCAGCCCCAGCATTTT CASKPGEKGNQPQHF
- TRBJ1-2 TRBD1 16 TRBV9 TGTGCCAGCAGCCCCCAGGGCACAGGGGGATCCGGCGGCTACACCTTC CASSPQGTGGSGGYTF
- TRBJ1-3 - 17 TRBV4-1 TGCGCCAGCAGCCAAGAACCTGTTGGGAGCTCTGGAAACACCATATATTTT CASSQEPVGSSGNTIYF
few TRBJ1-1 - 13 TRBV6-1 TGTGCCAGCAGTGTCTCCGTGAACACTGAAGCTTTCTTT CASSVSVNTEAFF
- TRBJ1-1 - 14 TRBV6-6 TGTGCCAGCAGTTACTCCGGTCGGGGGACTGAAGCTTTCTTT CASSYSGRGTEAFF
- TRBJ1-5 - 17 TRBV27 TGTGCCAGCAGTTTATCGGGCCGAACCATTAGCAATCAGCCCCAGCATTTT CASSLSGRTISNQPQHF
once TRBJ2-7 TRBD1 15 TRBV7-3 TGTGCCAGCAGCTTAACGGGACAGGGGGACTACGAGCAGTACTTC CASSLTGQGDYEQYF
- TRBJ2-3 - 17 TRBV5-1 TGCGCCAGCAGCTTGGTTGGGCCTAGCTGGGAGGTTGATACGCAGTATTTT CASSLVGPSWEVDTQYF
few TRBJ1-5 TRBD1 15 TRBV4-2 TGTGCCAGCAGCCCCGGGCCCAGGGGGGTAGAGCCCCAGCATTTT CASSPGPRGVEPQHF
- TRBJ2-2 TRBD1 15 TRBV6-4 TGTGCCAGCAGACGAGACAGGGGTTACACCGGGGAGCTGTTTTTT CASRRDRGYTGELFF
- TRBJ2-7 TRBD1 14 TRBV6-1 TGTGCCAGCAGTGTTGGACAGGACCTCTACGAGCAGTACTTC CASSVGQDLYEQYF
few TRBJ1-4 - 11 TRBV6-6 TGTGCCAGCAGTGGAGGAGAAAAACTGTTTTTT CASSGGEKLFF
- TRBJ2-3 - 15 TRBV28 TGTGCCAGCAGTTTAGCGGATGCTAGCACAGATACGCAGTATTTT CASSLADASTDTQYF
- TRBJ2-5 TRBD2 15 TRBV13 TGTGCCAGCAGCTTAGGGCGTCGGGGGGGTAAGACCCAGTACTTC CASSLGRRGGKTQYF
- TRBJ2-6 - 15 TRBV19 TGTGCCAGCACGGGACTTTCGTCTGGGGCCAACGTCCTGACTTTC CASTGLSSGANVLTF
- TRBJ2-7 TRBD1 15 TRBV2 TGTGCCAGCAGGCCCGACAGGGGAAGGTCCTACGAGCAGTACTTC CASRPDRGRSYEQYF
few TRBJ2-3 TRBD1 17 TRBV5-1 TGCGCCAGCAGCTTCCGGAACCGGGACAGGGGAACAGATACGCAGTATTTT CASSFRNRDRGTDTQYF
- TRBJ2-5 - 19 TRBV2 TGTGCCAGCAGTGAAAAGAGTCTAGGCCTTAGAGGGCAACAAGAGACCCAGTACTTC CASSEKSLGLRGQQETQYF
- TRBJ2-3 - 16 TRBV6-5 TGTGCCAGCAGTTACTATTCGGGGGTCCCCGCAGATACGCAGTATTTT CASSYYSGVPADTQYF